These 25 T cell receptor beta chains originate from one sample sequenced in a study of regulatory T cells in long-lasting Graves disease (dated by TCRdb to the early 2020s). The time point label on this specimen signifies: newly diagnosed GD, antithyroid drugs for less than 3 months. RNA was extracted from PBMCs in TRIzol for both TCR sequencing and RNA sequencing. The library relied on multiplex PCR. For sequencing, an Illumina HiSeq 4000 was employed. CDR3 regions were amplified by Arm-PCR with iRepertoire HTBI primers to construct TCR beta libraries. Through fastp at Q25 and MiXCR, TCRdb rebuilt clones from the public reads, retaining in-frame beta chains. Under each unique CDR3 protein, matching rows form one entry showing the most common genes and DNA. The sample table lists hundreds of thousands of distinct CDR3 sequences, 13% of them with a count of one. Approximately 9.3% of the sample comes from the top ten.

This sample also belongs to another study, concerning T cells in Graves' hyperthyroidism and ophthalmopathy.

The sample here was peripheral blood mononuclear cells (PBMCs), taken at new diagnosis, from a patient treated with antithyroid drugs. The receptors derive from a man aged 30 to 45 with Graves disease. Donor details come from another sample of the same person, matched by shared clones.

The table lists this clonotype with many counts. This sequence joins TRBV2 and TRBJ2-3; 8 bases match TRBD2. The V gene end was trimmed by 6 bases and the J gene end by 4 bases; junction bases not matched to a gene: 9. The CDR3 is 15 amino acids. The germline gives CDR1 SNHLY, CDR2 FYNNEI. CDR3 coding DNA: TGTGCCAGCAGGGAGACTAGCGCCGTCGCAGATACGCAGTATTTT. Translation gives CASRETSAVADTQYF.

The gene calls are TRBV29-1 and TRBJ1-1; TRBD1 agrees at 7 bases. The germline V gene has CDR1 SQVTM and CDR2 ANQGSEA. The length of the CDR3 is 13 residues. Trimming cost V 0 bases and J 6 bases; bases outside gene matches: 4. CDR3 nucleotide sequence: TGCAGCGTTGAAGATCCAGGGGGGCCTGAAGCTTTCTTT. Amino acids: CSVEDPGGPEAFF.

This clonotype was detected ten times or more. CDR3 sequence (DNA): TGCAGTGCTAGTCAGAGGGGAAACTATGGCTACACCTTC. Amino acid sequence: CSASQRGNYGYTF. This sequence joins TRBV20-1 and TRBJ1-2; a possible D gene is TRBD1 (5 bases). This CDR3 region has 13 residues. Per germline, CDR1 DFQATT and CDR2 SNEGSKA (reference sequence). Trimming left V 3 bases short and J 2 bases short, with 10 bases between.

The rearrangement joins TRBV24-1 to TRBJ2-1; 13 bases agree with TRBD2. Germline assignment: CDR1 KGHDR and CDR2 SFDVKD. The CDR3 loop spans 15 amino acids. V lost 4 bases and J lost 8; bases outside the gene matches: 4. CDR3 sequence (DNA): TGTGCCACCAGTGAAGGACTAGCGGGAGTGCATGAGCAGTTCTTC. Its translation: CATSEGLAGVHEQFF.

This clonotype has ten or more counts. The CDR3, as DNA: TGTGCCAGCAGTTTAGTGGGACTAGCTGATACGCAGTATTTT. Residues: CASSLVGLADTQYF. This rearrangement joins TRBV27 to TRBJ2-3, with TRBD2 matching 9 bases. Looked up from germline, CDR1 is MNHEY and CDR2 is SMNVEV (reference sequence). The CDR3 contains 14 residues. V lost 2 bases and J lost 6; bases outside the gene matches: 3.

This clonotype has at least ten counts. The chain recombines TRBV11-2 with TRBJ2-1; 11 bases fit TRBD2. In germline, CDR1 is SGHAT, CDR2 FQNNGV. J was trimmed by 9 bases and V by 2 bases; bases with no gene match: 6. The CDR3 is 15 amino acids. CDR3 sequence: CASSLSLAGVSEQFF. The CDR3, as DNA: TGTGCCAGCAGCTTATCACTAGCGGGAGTAAGTGAGCAGTTCTTC.

The chain combines TRBV6-1 with TRBJ2-1; D is perhaps TRBD1 (5 bases). V shed 3 bases and J shed 13 bases, with 13 bases lying between them. CDR1 MNHNS and CDR2 SASEGT come from the germline V gene. This CDR3 spans 12 amino acids. CDR3 region: CASSDRASTQFF. As DNA, the CDR3 is TGTGCCAGCAGTGACAGGGCCTCGACTCAGTTCTTC.

The chain employs TRBV6-1 and TRBJ2-7; 11 positions match TRBD2. CDR3 size: 13 residues. The germline V gene has CDR1 MNHNS and CDR2 SASEGT. The V gene end was trimmed by 6 bases and the J gene end by 4 bases; junction bases not matched to a gene: 2. The CDR3 coding sequence is TGTGCCAGCAGGGTAGCGGGGGGGTACGAGCAGTACTTC. It translates to CASRVAGGYEQYF.

This clonotype has ten or more counts. This chain joins TRBV10-3 and TRBJ2-5; tentatively, D is TRBD1 or TRBD2 (6 bases each). Per the germline V gene, CDR1 is ENHRY and CDR2 is SYGVKD. CDR3 length: 16 amino acids. The V gene lost 0 bases and the J gene lost 1 base, with 12 bases spanning the gap. For the CDR3, the DNA is TGTGCCATCAGTGAGTCAAGGGGGGCTCCCCAAGAGACCCAGTACTTC. Translating gives CAISESRGAPQETQYF.

The CDR3 loop reads CASSPPPNPHEQYF. CDR3 nucleotide sequence: TGTGCCAGCTCACCACCCCCCAACCCCCACGAGCAGTACTTC. The chain links TRBV18 to TRBJ2-7; D remains unclear. V lost 0 bases, J lost 5 bases, and 11 bases lay in between. CDR1 and CDR2 from the germline V gene are KGHSH and LQKENI. The CDR3 has 14 residues.

This clonotype was found a few times. The J gene is TRBJ1-1, the V gene TRBV24-1, with no clear D. The V end lost 6 bases, the J end lost 3 bases, and 10 bases lay between the germline ends. Germline V lookup: CDR1 KGHDR, CDR2 SFDVKD. The CDR3 runs to 13 residues. DNA of the CDR3: TGTGCCACCAGTAAGGGTGCGGACACTGAAGCTTTCTTT. This gives the protein CATSKGADTEAFF.

This clonotype showed up many times. The rearrangement uses TRBV10-3 and TRBJ2-1; 8 bases are shared with TRBD2. The CDR3 length is 16 residues. Germline CDR1 reads ENHRY; CDR2 reads SYGVKD. The V gene end was trimmed by 2 bases and the J gene end by 2 bases; junction bases not matched to a gene: 5. The CDR3, as DNA: TGTGCCATCAGTGAGGGTAGCGGGGACGCCTACAATGAGCAGTTCTTC. Protein product: CAISEGSGDAYNEQFF.

The table lists this clonotype with a few counts. The rearrangement joins TRBV5-1 to TRBJ2-7; the D gene is possibly TRBD2 (5 bases). CDR3 size: 14 residues. In germline, CDR1 is SGHRS, CDR2 YFSETQ. The V end was cut by 0 bases, the J end by 2 bases, with 9 bases between. This chain's CDR3 is CASSLGTLAYEQYF. The CDR3, as DNA: TGCGCCAGCAGCTTGGGGACTCTAGCCTACGAGCAGTACTTC.

The gene calls are TRBV19 and TRBJ1-2; no clear D gene. Germline-derived CDR1 and CDR2 are LNHDA and SQIVND (reference sequence). This CDR3 has 13 amino acids. V was pared by 2 bases and J by 3 bases, with 7 bases between. CDR3 DNA: TGTGCCAGTAGTATAAACAGAGACTATGGCTACACCTTC. The encoded protein is CASSINRDYGYTF. Using reference TRBV19 and TRBJ1-2 for the parts outside the CDR3, the full variable domain is DGGITQSPKYLFRKEGQNVTLSCEQNLNHDAMYWYRQDPGQGLRLIYYSQIVNDFQKGDIAEGYSVSREKKESFPLTVTSAQKNPTAFYLCASSINRDYGYTFGSGTRLTVV.

This clonotype was recorded many times. This chain connects TRBV18 to TRBJ1-1, with 9 nucleotides matching TRBD1. The CDR3 contains 14 residues. Germline V gene data show CDR1 as KGHSH and CDR2 as LQKENI. J was trimmed by 5 bases and V by 6 bases; bases with no gene match: 7. Written as DNA, the CDR3 is TGTGCCAGCTCCCGCCGGGACAGGGAAACTGAAGCTTTCTTT. Its translation is CASSRRDRETEAFF. The variable domain in full, with the rest retrieved from reference TRBV18 and TRBJ1-1, is NAGVMQNPRHLVRRRGQEARLRCSPMKGHSHVYWYRQLPEEGLKFMVYLQKENIIDESGMPKERFSAEFPKEGPSILRIQQVVRGDSAAYFCASSRRDRETEAFFGQGTRLTVV.

As concerns this clonotype: A read error is possible here, since a much larger clone lies one base away. The CDR3 end shows no conserved phenylalanine or tryptophan, and so a read error is likely. The DNA is left out, because the CDR3 cannot be placed on it with certainty; the CDR3 is given as TCRdb lists it. This rearrangement joins TRBV12-3 or TRBV12-4 to TRBJ2-1. The CDR3 region is 14 residues in length, termini included. This CDR3 is CASTAISVLDTQYL.

This clonotype was detected many times. J is TRBJ1-1 and V is TRBV27; D unresolved. The CDR3 has 15 residues. The germline gives CDR1 MNHEY, CDR2 SMNVEV (reference sequence). The ends were cut back, 2 bases at V and 10 bases at J, with 20 bases in the middle. The CDR3 sequence: CASSLTQREPTGAFF. CDR3 nucleotides: TGTGCCAGCAGTTTAACGCAGAGAGAGCCTACCGGAGCTTTCTTT.

The CDR3 bases are TGCGCCAGCAGCTTAGGGGTTCTGTACAATGAGCAGTTCTTC. It specifies CASSLGVLYNEQFF. The chain has TRBV5-1 and TRBJ2-1, with D perhaps matching TRBD1 (5 bases). V was trimmed by 2 bases and J by 4 bases, leaving 10 bases between them. Per germline, CDR1 SGHRS and CDR2 YFSETQ. The length of the CDR3 is 14 residues.

The rearrangement uses TRBV20-1 and TRBJ1-6; perhaps TRBD1 as D (5 bases). The CDR3 is 15 residues long. The ends were cut back, 2 bases at V and 7 bases at J, with 15 bases in the middle. In germline, CDR1 is DFQATT, CDR2 SNEGSKA (reference sequence). The CDR3 spells CSARPRQILNSPLHF. The CDR3 region has the DNA TGCAGTGCTAGACCTCGACAGATCTTGAATTCACCCCTCCACTTT.

At least ten counts were recorded for this clonotype. The genes are TRBV6-1 and TRBJ2-1; 9 bases fit TRBD2. This CDR3 contains 15 residues. Germline V lookup: CDR1 MNHNS, CDR2 SASEGT. The V and J ends lost 7 bases and 8 bases, in that order; junction bases with no gene match: 12. The CDR3, as DNA: TGTGCCAGCACCCTCAACGGACTAGCGTTGGATGAGCAGTTCTTC. Translated: CASTLNGLALDEQFF.

This clonotype has at least ten counts. This chain connects TRBV30 to TRBJ2-2; D might be TRBD1 (5 bases). Germline V lookup: CDR1 GTSNPN, CDR2 SVGIG (reference sequence). Trimming left V 0 bases short and J 1 base short, with 9 bases between. The CDR3 is made up of 15 amino acids. CDR3 protein: CAWSVGAGNTGELFF. The CDR3 DNA reads TGTGCCTGGAGTGTAGGGGCAGGGAACACCGGGGAGCTGTTTTTT.

This clonotype came up many times. This chain connects TRBV2 to TRBJ2-5; D is unclear. With 9 bases removed from V and 5 bases from J, the gap between germline ends came to 16 bases. Per the germline V gene, CDR1 is SNHLY and CDR2 is FYNNEI. The CDR3 spans 13 residues. The CDR3 coding sequence is TGTGCCAGTTCCAGAGCGCCCCAGGAGACCCAGTACTTC. It yields the protein CASSRAPQETQYF.

At least ten counts were recorded for this clonotype. The CDR3, as DNA: TGTGCCAGCAGTCGGCCCGGCGTAGCCAAAAACATTCAGTACTTC. It translates to CASSRPGVAKNIQYF. The chain has TRBV11-2 and TRBJ2-4; D gene ambiguous. The V gene lost 6 bases and the J gene lost 0 bases, with 12 bases spanning the gap. Germline-derived CDR1 and CDR2 are SGHAT and FQNNGV. There are 15 residues in the CDR3. Full variable domain (missing parts from reference TRBV11-2 and TRBJ2-4): EAGVAQSPRYKIIEKRQSVAFWCNPISGHATLYWYQQILGQGPKLLIQFQNNGVVDDSQLPKDRFSAERLKGVDSTLKIQPAKLEDSAVYLCASSRPGVAKNIQYFGAGTRLSVL.

This clonotype was detected ten times or more. The rearrangement joins TRBV20-1 to TRBJ2-7; D is unresolved. In germline, CDR1 is DFQATT, CDR2 SNEGSKA (reference sequence). The CDR3 has 12 residues. The germline V and J ends were trimmed by 3 bases and 2 bases, with 8 bases remaining between them. CDR3 DNA sequence: TGCAGTGCTAGGCTACTAACCTACGAGCAGTACTTC. Amino acids: CSARLLTYEQYF.

This clonotype occurred a few times. This chain links TRBV12-5 with TRBJ1-2, with a weak D call TRBD1 (6 bases). Germline CDR1 reads LGHNT; CDR2 reads FRNRAP. The CDR3 extends over 13 amino acids. Trimming shortened V by 0 bases and J by 8 bases, and 10 bases separated the two germline ends. The chain's CDR3 is CASGLVTGNGYTF. CDR3 in DNA: TGTGCTAGTGGTTTGGTTACAGGGAACGGCTACACCTTC.